These T cell receptor beta chains were read from a single sample in a study of shared clonotypes between healthy human individuals. TCRdb's copy holds only in-frame clones and misses some; the assay was immunoSEQ multiplex PCR. The repertoire holds about half a million clones, with 70% to 85% as singletons. Specimen: PBMCs. Receptors originate from a woman in her thirties or forties in good health. Some clones in this sample may be carry-over from other donors' samples. The CDR3 runs from the conserved cysteine through the conserved F or W. D genes are given only for firm matches. Clone size is given for some rows only: seen once, a few or many times, or a class if the clone is expanded.

.	TRBJ2-5	TRBV11-2	TRBD2	CASTRAGGNFETQYF	TGTGCCAGCACCCGGGCGGGAGGGAATTTTGAGACCCAGTACTTC
.	TRBJ2-1	TRBV11-2	.	CASSLGGGSEQFF	TGTGCCAGCAGCTTAGGTGGGGGAAGTGAGCAGTTCTTC
.	TRBJ2-2	TRBV11-3	.	CASSSRGSNTGELFF	TGTGCCAGCAGCTCCCGGGGGTCGAACACCGGGGAGCTGTTTTTT
.	TRBJ2-2	TRBV5-1	.	CASSLVRSAGEGTGELFF	TGCGCCAGCAGCTTGGTCCGTTCGGCAGGGGAGGGCACCGGGGAGCTGTTTTTT
.	TRBJ2-7	TRBV4-1	.	CASSREDRSYEQYF	TGCGCCAGCAGCCGAGAGGACAGATCCTACGAGCAGTACTTC
.	TRBJ2-5	TRBV5-1	TRBD2	CASSLSGLAGVETQYF	TGCGCCAGCAGCTTGTCGGGACTAGCGGGAGTGGAGACCCAGTACTTC
.	TRBJ2-1	TRBV25-1	TRBD2	CASSEYSPTSGRYNEQFF	TGTGCCAGCAGTGAATATTCCCCAACTAGCGGGAGGTACAATGAGCAGTTCTTC
.	TRBJ2-7	TRBV2	.	CASSERGGFWISSYEQYF	TGTGCCAGCAGTGAAAGGGGGGGCTTCTGGATTAGCTCCTACGAGCAGTACTTC
once	TRBJ2-3	TRBV6-6	TRBD1	CASRRDRATHTQYF	TGTGCCAGCAGGCGGGACAGGGCTACACATACGCAGTATTTT
few	TRBJ2-4	TRBV7-2	TRBD1	CASSLQGAKNIQYF	TGTGCCAGCAGCCTACAGGGGGCCAAAAACATTCAGTACTTC
.	TRBJ2-2	TRBV7-7	.	CASSSGMGELFF	TGTGCCAGCAGCTCAGGGATGGGGGAGCTGTTTTTT
.	TRBJ2-2	TRBV7-9	TRBD1	CASSGRGTGELFF	TGTGCCAGCAGCGGCAGGGGGACCGGGGAGCTGTTTTTT
.	TRBJ2-1	TRBV7-7	TRBD1	CASSPRTGSSYNEQFF	TGTGCCAGCAGCCCTCGGACAGGAAGCTCCTACAATGAGCAGTTCTTC
.	TRBJ1-1	TRBV30	.	CAWTGGGAHTEAFF	TGTGCCTGGACTGGTGGGGGGGCCCACACTGAAGCTTTCTTT
once	TRBJ2-2	TRBV5-1	.	CASSPDQPETGELFF	TGCGCCAGCAGCCCAGATCAGCCGGAAACCGGGGAGCTGTTTTTT
.	TRBJ2-7	TRBV29-1	.	CSVVDLHYEQYF	TGCAGCGTTGTGGACTTACACTACGAGCAGTACTTC
.	TRBJ1-1	TRBV28	TRBD1	CASRGTGEFSAEAFF	TGTGCCAGCAGGGGCACAGGGGAGTTTAGTGCTGAAGCTTTCTTT
.	TRBJ1-5	TRBV28	TRBD1	CASSWDRGRMSNQPQHF	TGTGCCAGCAGTTGGGACAGGGGGCGTATGAGCAATCAGCCCCAGCATTTT
.	TRBJ1-1	TRBV14	.	CASSQTQGTEAFF	TGTGCCAGCAGCCAAACACAGGGCACTGAAGCTTTCTTT
many	TRBJ2-1	TRBV6-5	TRBD2	CASSLRESYNEQFF	TGTGCCAGCAGTCTGCGGGAGTCCTACAATGAGCAGTTCTTC
.	TRBJ1-3	TRBV6-4	.	CASSDIVGLSGNTIYF	TGTGCCAGCAGTGACATCGTGGGTTTAAGTGGAAACACCATATATTTT
.	TRBJ2-3	TRBV1	.	CTSSPRDRVKDTQYF	TGCACCAGCAGCCCCCGGGACAGGGTTAAAGATACGCAGTATTTT
.	TRBJ1-2	TRBV27	.	CASSNGQPLNYGYTF	TGTGCCAGCAGCAACGGGCAGCCGCTTAACTATGGCTACACCTTC
.	TRBJ2-7	TRBV27	.	CASSLVRNSYEQYF	TGTGCCAGCAGTTTAGTACGGAACTCCTACGAGCAGTACTTC
.	TRBJ2-6	TRBV10-3	.	CAISEIEGRDALSGANVLTF	TGTGCCATCAGTGAGATCGAGGGAAGGGACGCCCTCTCTGGGGCCAACGTCCTGACTTTC
.	TRBJ2-7	TRBV5-1	.	CASSLGPGRASYEQYF	TGCGCCAGCAGCTTGGGGCCCGGCAGGGCCTCCTACGAGCAGTACTTC
.	TRBJ1-2	TRBV6-6	.	CASSWRGGYTF	TGTGCCAGCAGTTGGCGCGGTGGCTACACCTTC
.	TRBJ1-5	TRBV30	TRBD1	CAWSPWDSPNQPQHF	TGTGCCTGGAGTCCCTGGGACAGTCCCAATCAGCCCCAGCATTTT
.	TRBJ1-5	TRBV28	.	CASSLGLINQPQHF	TGTGCCAGCAGTTTAGGACTCATCAATCAGCCCCAGCATTTT
.	TRBJ2-1	TRBV2	.	CASSRNRGPNEQFF	TGTGCCAGCAGTCGGAACCGCGGACCCAATGAGCAGTTCTTC
.	TRBJ2-5	TRBV27	.	CASSLWGSQETQYF	TGTGCCAGCAGTTTATGGGGATCCCAAGAGACCCAGTACTTC
.	TRBJ2-3	TRBV7-7	TRBD1	CASSPDRGLGVGTDTQYF	TGTGCTAGCAGCCCTGACAGGGGGCTTGGGGTAGGCACAGATACGCAGTATTTT
.	TRBJ2-1	TRBV7-3	.	CASSSSTGAYNEQFF	TGTGCCAGCAGCTCGTCGACAGGAGCCTACAATGAGCAGTTCTTC
.	TRBJ2-2	TRBV5-1	.	CASSHRVEELFF	TGCGCCAGCAGCCACAGGGTGGAGGAGCTGTTTTTT
.	TRBJ2-7	TRBV19	.	CASRDSSTISYEQYF	TGTGCCAGTAGGGACAGCTCTACTATCTCCTACGAGCAGTACTTC
few	TRBJ2-3	TRBV9	.	CASSVDSGLLTQYF	TGTGCCAGCAGCGTAGACTCTGGGCTGCTGACGCAGTATTTT
few	TRBJ2-2	TRBV28	.	CASSRGAVATGELFF	TGTGCCAGCAGCCGCGGGGCGGTGGCCACCGGGGAGCTGTTTTTT
.	TRBJ2-7	TRBV28	TRBD2	CASSLNAGGRGYF	TGTGCCAGCAGTTTAAATGCGGGAGGACGCGGGTACTTC
.	TRBJ2-5	TRBV18	.	CASSPLIARQETQYF	TGTGCCAGCTCACCACTGATAGCCCGCCAAGAGACCCAGTACTTC
.	TRBJ2-7	TRBV28	TRBD1	CASSSPGTAEQYF	TGTGCCAGCAGTTCCCCCGGGACAGCCGAGCAGTACTTC
.	TRBJ1-1	TRBV10-3	.	CAISGYMDTEAFF	TGTGCCATCAGTGGATATATGGACACTGAAGCTTTCTTT
.	TRBJ2-7	TRBV2	.	CASSVGVPPYEQYF	TGTGCCAGCAGCGTGGGAGTACCACCCTACGAGCAGTACTTC
.	TRBJ2-2	TRBV25-1	.	CASSEPAGQTGELFF	TGTGCCAGCAGTGAACCCGCAGGGCAAACCGGGGAGCTGTTTTTT
.	TRBJ2-3	TRBV28	TRBD2	CASSRSSGGSTDTQYF	TGTGCCAGCAGTAGAAGCAGCGGGGGAAGCACAGATACGCAGTATTTT
.	TRBJ2-7	TRBV9	.	CASSLNPDANYEQYF	TGTGCCAGCAGCCTCAACCCCGACGCCAACTACGAGCAGTACTTC
few	TRBJ2-7	TRBV7-8	.	CASSLSGSSYEQYF	TGTGCCAGCAGCTTAAGCGGAAGCTCCTACGAGCAGTACTTC
.	TRBJ2-5	TRBV7-6	.	CASTGTPEKETQYF	TGTGCCAGCACCGGGACGCCGGAAAAAGAGACCCAGTACTTC
.	TRBJ2-5	TRBV5-1	.	CASSLDAGQETQYF	TGCGCCAGCAGCTTGGATGCCGGACAAGAGACCCAGTACTTC